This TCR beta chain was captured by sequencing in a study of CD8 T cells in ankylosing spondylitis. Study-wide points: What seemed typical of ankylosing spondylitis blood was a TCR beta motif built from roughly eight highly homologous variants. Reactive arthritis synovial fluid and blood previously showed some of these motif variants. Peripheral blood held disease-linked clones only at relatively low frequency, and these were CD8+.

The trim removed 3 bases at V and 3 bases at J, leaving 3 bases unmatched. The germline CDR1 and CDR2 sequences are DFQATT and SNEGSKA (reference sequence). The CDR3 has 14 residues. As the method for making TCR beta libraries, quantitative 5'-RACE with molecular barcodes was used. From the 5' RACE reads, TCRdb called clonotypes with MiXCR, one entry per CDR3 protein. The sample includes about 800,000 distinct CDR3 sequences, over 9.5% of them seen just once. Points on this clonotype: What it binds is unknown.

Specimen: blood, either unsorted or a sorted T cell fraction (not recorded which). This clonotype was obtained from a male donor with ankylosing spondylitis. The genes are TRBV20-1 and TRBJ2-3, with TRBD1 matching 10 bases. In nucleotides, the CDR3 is TGCAGTGCTAGGAGGACAGGGGGTACAGATACGCAGTATTTT. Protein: CSARRTGGTDTQYF.